The 18 T cell receptor beta chains presented below share a single source sample, sequenced in a study of blood T cell repertoires in COVID-19. Profiling relied on immunoSEQ multiplex PCR, and the TCRdb table lists in-frame clones only, not all of them. The data show some 130,000 clones, with more than 75% seen just once and about 18% held by the top ten. Sequences were obtained from peripheral blood. These receptors were taken from a woman between 50 and 59 years old who had recovered from COVID-19.

This clone was detected only once. The chain recombines TRBV6-5 with TRBJ2-3, with D hard to call. V was shortened by 6 bases and J by 6 bases, with 10 bases between the two germline ends. The CDR3 is 12 amino acids. Germline-derived CDR1 and CDR2 are MNHEY and SVGAGI. DNA of the CDR3: TGTGCCAGCAGCCCCACCCGGGATACGCAGTATTTT. Translated: CASSPTRDTQYF.

The chain couples TRBV28 to TRBJ1-2, with unresolved D. Trimming stripped 5 bases from V and 8 bases from J, with 12 bases between. This CDR3 has 12 amino acids. In germline, CDR1 is MDHEN, CDR2 SYDVKM. CDR3 bases: TGTGCCAGCAGTCCCTCCCTGTTAGGCTACACCTTC. Its translation: CASSPSLLGYTF.

The chain employs TRBV18 and TRBJ1-1, with TRBD1 matching over 7 bases. CDR3 length: 15 residues. Germline CDR1 is KGHSH and CDR2 is LQKENI. Trimming cost V 2 bases and J 4 bases; bases outside gene matches: 7. DNA for the CDR3: TGTGCCAGCTCACCATCAGGGGGTCTAGGCACTGAAGCTTTCTTT. Residues: CASSPSGGLGTEAFF. Full variable domain (remainder filled in from reference TRBV18 and TRBJ1-1): NAGVMQNPRHLVRRRGQEARLRCSPMKGHSHVYWYRQLPEEGLKFMVYLQKENIIDESGMPKERFSAEFPKEGPSILRIQQVVRGDSAAYFCASSPSGGLGTEAFFGQGTRLTVV.

The chain carries TRBV5-6 and TRBJ2-1; D is perhaps TRBD1 (5 bases). Trimming stripped 0 bases from V and 2 bases from J, with 6 bases between. The CDR3 has 14 amino acids. Germline V lookup: CDR1 SGHDT, CDR2 YYEEEE. The CDR3 DNA reads as TGTGCCAGCAGCTTGGGCAGGGCCTACAATGAGCAGTTCTTC. Amino acid sequence: CASSLGRAYNEQFF.

The V call is TRBV7-8, the J call TRBJ1-4; D is perhaps TRBD1 (6 bases). This CDR3 has 12 residues. Per germline, CDR1 SGHVS and CDR2 FQNEAQ. V was clipped by 8 bases and J by 8 bases, with 12 bases between them. CDR3 sequence: CASGQGWEKLFF. The DNA of the CDR3 is TGTGCCAGCGGTCAGGGGTGGGAAAAACTGTTTTTT.

The gene calls are TRBV13 and TRBJ2-1; 10 bases agree with TRBD2. The CDR3 is 17 residues long. Trimming took 4 bases from V and 4 from J; bases not matched to a gene: 10. Germline loops: CDR1 PRHDT, CDR2 FYEKMQ (reference sequence). The CDR3 DNA is TGTGCCAGCAGCTACCGGACTAGCGGAGTCCCTTACAATGAGCAGTTCTTC. Translated: CASSYRTSGVPYNEQFF. The variable domain in full, completed from reference TRBV13 and TRBJ2-1, reads AAGVIQSPRHLIKEKRETATLKCYPIPRHDTVYWYQQGPGQDPQFLISFYEKMQSDKGSIPDRFSAQQFSDYHSELNMSSLELGDSALYFCASSYRTSGVPYNEQFFGPGTRLTVL.

CDR3 region: CASSKLAGLTDTQYF. The CDR3 coding sequence is TGCGCCAGCAGCAAACTAGCGGGTCTCACAGATACGCAGTATTTT. This sequence joins TRBV4-3 and TRBJ2-3, with 9 bases matching TRBD2. V was pared by 5 bases and J by 2 bases, with 5 bases of the junction left unmatched. The CDR3 consists of 15 residues. Germline CDR1 reads LGHNA; CDR2 reads YSLEER.

The chain uses TRBV9 and TRBJ2-3, with 8 positions matching TRBD2. CDR1 and CDR2 from the germline V gene are SGDLS and YYNGEE. The CDR3 runs 15 residues. V lost 4 bases to trimming and J lost 2 bases; unmatched junction nucleotides: 6. The CDR3 sequence: CASSLRGDLTDTQYF. The CDR3 nucleotides read TGTGCCAGCAGCCTGCGGGGGGACCTCACAGATACGCAGTATTTT.

This clone appeared a single time. The CDR3 protein is CAINSGWGYTF. CDR3 coding DNA: TGTGCCATCAACTCCGGGTGGGGCTACACCTTC. The gene calls are TRBV10-3 and TRBJ1-2, with no clear D. This CDR3 has 11 amino acids. The germline V gene has CDR1 ENHRY and CDR2 SYGVKD. The V end was cut by 7 bases, the J end by 8 bases, with 11 bases between.

The genes are TRBV12-5 and TRBJ2-7; D is ambiguous. Germline V CDR1 and CDR2: LGHNT, FRNRAP. V was cut by 1 base and J by 0 bases, with 16 bases left in between. CDR3 length: 17 residues. The CDR3: CASGLARSRKVSYEQYF. CDR3 nucleotides: TGTGCTAGTGGTTTGGCCCGGTCACGAAAAGTCTCCTACGAGCAGTACTTC.

This chain uses TRBV6-6 with TRBJ2-1; D might be TRBD2 (5 bases). Germline lookup yields CDR1 MNHNY and CDR2 SVGAGI (reference sequence). This CDR3 region has 15 residues. V gave up 5 bases and J gave up 5 bases, with 16 bases separating them. CDR3 region: CASSPRWSGDNEQFF. The CDR3 DNA sequence: TGTGCCAGCAGTCCCCGGTGGAGCGGAGACAATGAGCAGTTCTTC.

Details on this clone: The DNA is omitted, as the CDR3 cannot be located on it reliably, and the CDR3 follows TCRdb's listing. The chain employs TRBV6-5 and TRBJ1-2; the table names TRBD1, a call not compared with the DNA. CDR1 MNHEY and CDR2 SVGAGI come from the germline V gene. With termini counted, the CDR3 has 15 amino acids. CDR3 protein: CASSTVGTGTMLTNF.

CDR3 nucleotides: TGCGCCAGCAGCCGCACAGGGTCTGGGCGTGAAAAACTGTTTTTT. Translation: CASSRTGSGREKLFF. The gene calls are TRBV4-1 and TRBJ1-4, with D tentatively TRBD1 (6 bases). V was trimmed by 4 bases and J by 7 bases, leaving 16 bases between them. CDR3 length equals 15 residues. CDR1 is MGHRA and CDR2 is YSYEKL in the germline V gene.

The chain couples TRBV6-2 or TRBV6-3 to TRBJ2-5; 12 bases agree with TRBD2. V shed 3 bases, J shed 5 bases, and the junction held 4 bases outside the gene matches. Germline V CDR1 and CDR2: MNHEY, SVGEGT. CDR3 length: 15 amino acids. The CDR3 bases are TGTGCCAGCAGTTATGGCGGGACTAGCGGGGAGACCCAGTACTTC. Its protein is CASSYGGTSGETQYF.

As for this clone: The junction departs from the called germline gene at one end, perhaps through a read error. This chain joins TRBV5-6 and TRBJ1-6; a possible D gene is TRBD1 (6 bases). Looked up from germline, CDR1 is SGHDT and CDR2 is YYEEEE. The CDR3 loop spans 11 amino acids. The chain's CDR3 is CASSLGRTVFF. Written as DNA, the CDR3 is TGTGCCAGCAGCTTGGGCCGGACAGTATTTTTT.

This clone was observed a single time. The gene calls are TRBV11-2 and TRBJ2-1, with 9 bases matching TRBD2. The germline CDR1 and CDR2 sequences are SGHAT and FQNNGV. This CDR3 region has 16 residues. V lost 5 bases, J lost 7 bases, and 12 bases stayed unmatched. The CDR3 loop is CASSPRLAGIGNEQFF. The CDR3 coding sequence is TGTGCCAGCAGCCCTCGGCTAGCGGGGATTGGTAATGAGCAGTTCTTC.

This chain joins TRBV9 and TRBJ1-2; a possible D gene is TRBD1 (6 bases). Germline-derived CDR1 and CDR2 are SGDLS and YYNGEE. Trimming cost V 3 bases and J 8 bases, with 17 bases left between them. The CDR3 runs 14 residues. CDR3 nucleotide sequence: TGTGCCAGCAGCGCCTCACCCACAGGGACCGGCTACACCTTC. Protein product: CASSASPTGTGYTF. Complete variable domain (other parts from reference TRBV9 and TRBJ1-2): DSGVTQTPKHLITATGQRVTLRCSPRSGDLSVYWYQQSLDQGLQFLIQYYNGEERAKGNILERFSAQQFPDLHSELNLSSLELGDSALYFCASSASPTGTGYTFGSGTRLTVV.

The chain employs TRBV28 and TRBJ1-2, with D perhaps matching TRBD1 (5 bases). The CDR3 covers 16 residues. The ends were cut back, 0 bases at V and 7 bases at J, with 18 bases in the middle. Germline V CDR1 and CDR2: MDHEN, SYDVKM. The CDR3 reads CASSLWAGSSLGGYTF. For the CDR3, the DNA is TGTGCCAGCAGTTTATGGGCAGGGTCAAGCTTGGGTGGCTACACCTTC.